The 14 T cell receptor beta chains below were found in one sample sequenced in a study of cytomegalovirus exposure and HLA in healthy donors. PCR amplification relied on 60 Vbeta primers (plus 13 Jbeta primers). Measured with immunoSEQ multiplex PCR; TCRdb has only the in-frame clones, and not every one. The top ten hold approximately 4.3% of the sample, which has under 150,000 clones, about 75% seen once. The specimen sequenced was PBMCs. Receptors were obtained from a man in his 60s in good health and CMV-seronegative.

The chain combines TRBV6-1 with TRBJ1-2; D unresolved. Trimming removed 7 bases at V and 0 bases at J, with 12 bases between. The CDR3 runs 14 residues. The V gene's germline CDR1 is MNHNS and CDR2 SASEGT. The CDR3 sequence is CASKAGPANYGYTF. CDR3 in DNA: TGTGCCAGCAAGGCAGGCCCAGCTAACTATGGCTACACCTTC.

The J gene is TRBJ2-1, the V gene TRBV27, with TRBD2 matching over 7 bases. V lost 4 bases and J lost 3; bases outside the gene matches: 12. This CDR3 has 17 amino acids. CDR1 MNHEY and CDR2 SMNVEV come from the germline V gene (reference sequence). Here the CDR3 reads CASSSARGRAIYNEQFF. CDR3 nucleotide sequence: TGTGCCAGCAGTTCGGCGCGTGGGAGGGCCATCTACAATGAGCAGTTCTTC.

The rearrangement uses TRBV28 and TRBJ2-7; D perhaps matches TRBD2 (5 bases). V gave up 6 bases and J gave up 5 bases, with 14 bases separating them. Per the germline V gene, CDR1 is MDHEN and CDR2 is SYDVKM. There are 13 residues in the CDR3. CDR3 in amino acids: CASRWAAGNEQYF. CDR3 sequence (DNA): TGTGCCAGCAGATGGGCCGCCGGGAACGAGCAGTACTTC.

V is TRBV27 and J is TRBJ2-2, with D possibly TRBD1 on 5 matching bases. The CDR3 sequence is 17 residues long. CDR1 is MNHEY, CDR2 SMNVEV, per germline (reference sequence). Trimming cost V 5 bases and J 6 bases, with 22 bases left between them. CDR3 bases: TGTGCCAGCAGTCCGACAGTTTTTGCGACCCGCGCCGGGGAGCTGTTTTTT. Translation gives CASSPTVFATRAGELFF.

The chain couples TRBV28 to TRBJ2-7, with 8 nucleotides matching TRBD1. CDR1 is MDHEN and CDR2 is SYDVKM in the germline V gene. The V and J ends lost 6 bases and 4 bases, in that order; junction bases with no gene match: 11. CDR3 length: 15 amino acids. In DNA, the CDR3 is TGTGCCAGCAGCCCCCCCGGGACAGGAGTTTACGAGCAGTACTTC. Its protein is CASSPPGTGVYEQYF.

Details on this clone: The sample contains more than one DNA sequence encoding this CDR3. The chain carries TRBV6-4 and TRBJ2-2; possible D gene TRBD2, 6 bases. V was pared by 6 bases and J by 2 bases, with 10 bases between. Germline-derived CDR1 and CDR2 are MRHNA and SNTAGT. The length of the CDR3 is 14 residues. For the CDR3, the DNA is TGTGCCAGCAGCAGGACTATCAACACCGGGGAGCTGTTTTTT. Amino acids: CASSRTINTGELFF.

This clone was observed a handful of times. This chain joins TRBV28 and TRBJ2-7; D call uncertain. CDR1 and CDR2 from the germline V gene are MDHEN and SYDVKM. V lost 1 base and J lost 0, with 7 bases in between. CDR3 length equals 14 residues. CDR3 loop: CASSLFQDSYEQYF. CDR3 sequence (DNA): TGTGCCAGCAGTTTATTTCAGGACTCCTACGAGCAGTACTTC. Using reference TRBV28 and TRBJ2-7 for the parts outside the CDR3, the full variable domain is DVKVTQSSRYLVKRTGEKVFLECVQDMDHENMFWYRQDPGLGLRLIYFSYDVKMKEKGDIPEGYSVSREKKERFSLILESASTNQTSMYLCASSLFQDSYEQYFGPGTRLTVT.

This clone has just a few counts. The CDR3 sequence: CASGQGSYNSPLHF. For the CDR3, the DNA is TGCGCCAGTGGACAGGGGTCATATAATTCACCCCTCCACTTT. V gene TRBV23-1 combines with J gene TRBJ1-6, with 9 bases identical to TRBD1. TRBV23-1 is assigned to the ORF class and has an uncertain function. This CDR3 region has 14 residues. Losses at the gene ends were 9 bases for V and 4 bases for J; bases not matched to a gene: 4.

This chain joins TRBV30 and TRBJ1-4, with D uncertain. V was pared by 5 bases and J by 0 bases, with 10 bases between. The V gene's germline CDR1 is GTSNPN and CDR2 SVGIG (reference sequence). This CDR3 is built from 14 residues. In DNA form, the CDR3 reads TGTGCCTGGGGGAGGGATGCAACTAATGAAAAACTGTTTTTT. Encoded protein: CAWGRDATNEKLFF. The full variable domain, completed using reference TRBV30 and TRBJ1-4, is SQTIHQWPATLVQPVGSPLSLECTVEGTSNPNLYWYRQAAGRGLQLLFYSVGIGQISSEVPQNLSASRPQDRQFILSSKKLLLSDSGFYLCAWGRDATNEKLFFGSGTQLSVL.

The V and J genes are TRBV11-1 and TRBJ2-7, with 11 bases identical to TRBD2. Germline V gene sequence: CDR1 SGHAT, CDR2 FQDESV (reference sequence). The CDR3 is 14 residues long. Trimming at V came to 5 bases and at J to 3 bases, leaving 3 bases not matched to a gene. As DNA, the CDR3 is TGTGCCAGCAGCCCCCTAGCGGGAGGCTACGAGCAGTACTTC. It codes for CASSPLAGGYEQYF.

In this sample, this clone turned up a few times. This CDR3 reads CASLNRERADTQYF. CDR3 sequence (DNA): TGTGCCAGCCTGAACAGGGAGCGCGCAGATACGCAGTATTTT. This chain links TRBV28 with TRBJ2-3; tentative D call: TRBD1 (6 bases). Trimming left V 8 bases short and J 4 bases short, with 16 bases between. Germline V gene sequence: CDR1 MDHEN, CDR2 SYDVKM. The CDR3 consists of 14 residues.

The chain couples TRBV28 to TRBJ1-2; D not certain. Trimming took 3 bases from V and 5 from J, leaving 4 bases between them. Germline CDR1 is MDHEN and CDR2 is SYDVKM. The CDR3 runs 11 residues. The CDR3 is CASSFGYGYTF. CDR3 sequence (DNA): TGTGCCAGCAGTTTCGGGTATGGCTACACCTTC.

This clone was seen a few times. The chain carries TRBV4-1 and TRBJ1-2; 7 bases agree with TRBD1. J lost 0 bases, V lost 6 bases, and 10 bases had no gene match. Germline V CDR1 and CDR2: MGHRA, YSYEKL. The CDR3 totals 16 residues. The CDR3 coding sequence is TGCGCCAGCAGGATTGACCGGGACAGAGCTAACTATGGCTACACCTTC. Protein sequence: CASRIDRDRANYGYTF.

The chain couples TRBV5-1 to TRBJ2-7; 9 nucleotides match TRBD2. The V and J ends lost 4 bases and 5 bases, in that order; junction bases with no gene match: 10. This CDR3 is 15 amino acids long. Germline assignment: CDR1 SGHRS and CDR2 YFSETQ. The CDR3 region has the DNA TGCGCCAGCAGCCCCCGGGTAGCGGGAGCAGACGAGCAGTACTTC. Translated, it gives CASSPRVAGADEQYF.